Listed below are T cell receptor beta chains from one sample, sequenced in a study of blood T cell repertoires in COVID-19. Only in-frame clones appear in the TCRdb table, and some are missing; sequencing was by immunoSEQ multiplex PCR. The sample has under 450,000 clones, 86% seen once; the top ten hold about 7.6%. Material for sequencing was peripheral blood. The receptor source for this set is a woman aged 60-75 years with COVID-19, enrolled during active disease. CDR3s leave out the opening cysteine and the closing phenylalanine or tryptophan.

V: TRBV2
J: TRBJ1-2
length: 11
CDR3: ASSADINYGYT

V: TRBV27
J: TRBJ1-1
length: 14
CDR3: ASSPHRTAQNTEAF

V: TRBV5-1
J: TRBJ2-7
length: 11
CDR3: ASSSGNPYEQY

V: TRBV6-5
J: TRBJ1-2
length: 13
CDR3: ASSYRGQESLGYT

V: TRBV10-3
J: TRBJ2-2
length: 11
CDR3: AIRGLNTGELF

V: TRBV6-2/TRBV6-3
J: TRBJ1-1
length: 11
CDR3: ASSTRDTLRAF

V: TRBV9
J: TRBJ1-6
length: 13
CDR3: ASSVSGIANSPLH

V: TRBV9
J: TRBJ2-7
length: 11
CDR3: ASSVGGVYEQY

V: TRBV10-3
J: TRBJ1-1
length: 14
CDR3: AISEVRDSMNTEAF

V: TRBV7-9
J: TRBJ2-1
length: 9
CDR3: ATTRADEQF

V: TRBV5-8
J: TRBJ1-5
length: 13
CDR3: ASSAHWTLNQPQH

V: TRBV9
J: TRBJ2-3
length: 11
CDR3: ASSVEFLDTQY

V: TRBV6-4
J: TRBJ1-4
length: 13
CDR3: ASSDPDRGNEKLF

V: TRBV6-5
J: TRBJ2-6
length: 14
CDR3: ASSYSIETGANVLT

V: TRBV6-2/TRBV6-3
J: TRBJ1-2
length: 13
CDR3: ASSYDRQGLGGYT

V: TRBV6-5
J: TRBJ2-7
length: 11
CDR3: ASRGQVRYEQY

V: TRBV7-3
J: TRBJ2-5
length: 15
CDR3: ASSLNGGLESQETQY

V: TRBV10-3
J: TRBJ2-2
length: 11
CDR3: AIRDTNTGELF

V: TRBV5-4
J: TRBJ1-2
length: 13
CDR3: ASSLVGGEALGYT

V: TRBV5-4
J: TRBJ1-1
length: 14
CDR3: ASTTGGQFMNTEAF

V: TRBV6-6
J: TRBJ2-1
length: 12
CDR3: ASRGQAQDNEQF

V: TRBV3-1/TRBV3-2
J: TRBJ2-3
length: 15
CDR3: ASSQLRTSGGADTQY

V: TRBV5-1
J: TRBJ1-1
length: 14
CDR3: ASSLLGVRGNTEAF

V: TRBV10-3
J: TRBJ2-3
length: 14
CDR3: AISGTSGGISDTQY

V: TRBV6-4
J: TRBJ1-2
length: 11
CDR3: ASSASAGYGYT

V: TRBV9
J: TRBJ2-1
length: 13
CDR3: ASSGAGVSYNEQF

V: TRBV30
J: TRBJ1-2
length: 12
CDR3: AWSSNRGDYGYT

V: TRBV6-5
J: TRBJ1-1
length: 11
CDR3: ASRSTGNTEAF

V: TRBV24-1
J: TRBJ2-5
length: 12
CDR3: ATSDTTAHETQY

V: TRBV6-5
J: TRBJ2-5
length: 12
CDR3: ASSRTGGQETQY

V: TRBV7-2
J: TRBJ2-5
length: 11
CDR3: ASSYGQTETQY

V: TRBV19
J: TRBJ2-4
length: 16
CDR3: ASARGQGLMLAKNIQY

V: TRBV6-5
J: TRBJ1-5
length: 12
CDR3: ASSLTGGGQPQH